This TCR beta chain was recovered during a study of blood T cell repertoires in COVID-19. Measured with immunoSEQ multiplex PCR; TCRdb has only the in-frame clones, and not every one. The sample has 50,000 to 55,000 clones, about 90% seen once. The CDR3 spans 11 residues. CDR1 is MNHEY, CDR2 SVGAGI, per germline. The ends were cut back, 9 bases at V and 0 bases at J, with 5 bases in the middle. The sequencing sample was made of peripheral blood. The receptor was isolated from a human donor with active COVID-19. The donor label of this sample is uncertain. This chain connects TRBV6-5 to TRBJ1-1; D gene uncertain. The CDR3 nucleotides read TGTGCCAGTCACATGAACACTGAAGCTTTCTTT. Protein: CASHMNTEAFF.